Shown below are 18 T cell receptor beta chains from a single sample sequenced in a study of blood T cell repertoires in COVID-19. Only in-frame clones appear in the TCRdb table, and some are missing; sequencing was by immunoSEQ multiplex PCR. The sample holds 200,000 to 250,000 clones; approximately 86% are singletons and the top ten take 10%. Sequencing was carried out using peripheral blood. These receptors all come from a woman aged 45 to 65 with COVID-19, enrolled during active disease.

This chain joins TRBV5-5 and TRBJ2-1; 9 positions agree with TRBD1. The CDR3 totals 15 residues. CDR1 is SGHKS, CDR2 YYEKEE, per germline (reference sequence). V lost 4 bases, J lost 10 bases, and 12 bases stayed unmatched. This CDR3 reads CASSHVPGQGREQFF. DNA for the CDR3: TGTGCCAGCAGCCACGTCCCGGGACAGGGAAGAGAGCAGTTCTTC.

The J gene is TRBJ2-7, the V gene TRBV11-2; 7 bases line up with TRBD1. The V and J ends lost 4 bases and 6 bases, in that order; junction bases with no gene match: 6. The CDR3 runs 13 residues. Germline V gives CDR1 SGHAT, CDR2 FQNNGV. The CDR3 bases are TGTGCCAGCAGCTCGGACAGGCTTACCGAGCAGTACTTC. Translation gives CASSSDRLTEQYF.

The chain joins TRBV27 to TRBJ2-3; 7 bases agree with TRBD1. V was clipped by 6 bases and J by 0 bases; unmatched bases: 3. In germline, CDR1 is MNHEY, CDR2 SMNVEV (reference sequence). This CDR3 region has 14 residues. The CDR3 bases are TGTGCCAGCAGGAGGGGGCACAGCACAGATACGCAGTATTTT. Translating gives CASRRGHSTDTQYF.

The chain carries TRBV19 and TRBJ1-2; the match to TRBD1 covers 12 bases. CDR3 length: 16 residues. J was trimmed by 4 bases and V by 4 bases; bases with no gene match: 7. Per germline, CDR1 LNHDA and CDR2 SQIVND (reference sequence). Written as DNA, the CDR3 is TGTGCCAGTAGTACCCCCGGGACAGGGGGCGCCTATGGCTACACCTTC. This translates into CASSTPGTGGAYGYTF.

This chain joins TRBV9 and TRBJ2-7; 8 nucleotides align to TRBD1. The V gene end was trimmed by 2 bases and the J gene end by 5 bases; junction bases not matched to a gene: 9. The V gene's germline CDR1 is SGDLS and CDR2 YYNGEE. This CDR3 region has 15 residues. The CDR3 is CASSVYRDRRHEQYV. DNA for the CDR3: TGTGCCAGCAGCGTCTACCGGGACAGGCGCCACGAGCAGTACGTC.

This chain uses TRBV11-2 with TRBJ2-2, with 9 bases that match TRBD1. This CDR3 is built from 16 residues. The ends lost 5 bases at V and 8 bases at J; junction bases unmatched: 12. Germline V gene lookup returns CDR1 SGHAT and CDR2 FQNNGV. The CDR3 DNA sequence: TGTGCCAGCAGCCCGGGGACAGGGAATCTCGTTGGGGAGCTGTTTTTT. Its protein is CASSPGTGNLVGELFF.

The V gene is TRBV9, the J gene TRBJ2-3; TRBD2 aligns across 8 bases. Trimming took 3 bases from V and 3 from J; bases not matched to a gene: 9. The germline CDR1 and CDR2 sequences are SGDLS and YYNGEE. The CDR3 has 16 residues. The CDR3 reads CASSGRAGAATDTQYF. Here the CDR3 DNA reads TGTGCCAGCAGCGGAAGAGCGGGGGCGGCGACAGATACGCAGTATTTT.

The chain combines TRBV9 with TRBJ1-4; 8 bases are shared with TRBD1. The CDR3 contains 15 residues. CDR1 and CDR2 from the germline V gene are SGDLS and YYNGEE. Trimming at V came to 4 bases and at J to 10 bases, leaving 12 bases not matched to a gene. CDR3 amino acids: CASSPLGQGGGKLFF. CDR3 bases: TGTGCCAGCAGCCCCTTAGGACAGGGTGGGGGAAAACTGTTTTTT.

The chain links TRBV19 to TRBJ2-7, with no clear D. V lost 5 bases to trimming and J lost 2 bases, with 10 bases between them. In germline, CDR1 is LNHDA, CDR2 SQIVND (reference sequence). This CDR3 is 13 amino acids long. The CDR3 DNA follows: TGTGCCAGTAGTGTGGCCCCCGCCTACGAGCAGTACTTC. Protein product: CASSVAPAYEQYF.

The V gene is TRBV5-1, the J gene TRBJ2-7, with no clear D. This CDR3 has 14 amino acids. Germline V gene lookup returns CDR1 SGHRS and CDR2 YFSETQ. V lost 4 bases and J 0 bases, leaving 11 bases between the germline ends. CDR3: CASSTLPGSYEQYV. The CDR3 DNA sequence: TGCGCCAGCAGCACTTTGCCGGGCTCCTACGAGCAGTACGTC.

The CDR3 region is CASSPRGSGLHNEQFF. CDR3 bases: TGCGCCAGCAGCCCACGTGGTAGCGGTTTGCACAATGAGCAGTTCTTC. This chain joins TRBV5-1 and TRBJ2-1; D is possibly TRBD2 (6 bases). The CDR3 has 16 amino acids. With 4 bases removed from V and 5 bases from J, the gap between germline ends came to 19 bases. The germline V gene has CDR1 SGHRS and CDR2 YFSETQ.

The rearrangement joins TRBV5-8 to TRBJ1-1; 8 nucleotides align to TRBD1. This CDR3 is 14 amino acids long. With V trimmed by 4 bases and J by 5 bases, 7 bases remained unmatched. Germline V gene data show CDR1 as SGHTS and CDR2 as YDEGEE. CDR3 loop: CASSVRTGRTEAFF. The CDR3 DNA reads TGTGCCAGCAGCGTCCGGACAGGGAGGACTGAAGCTTTCTTT.

The chain joins TRBV3-1 (or the pseudogene TRBV3-2) to TRBJ2-3, with a tentative D call TRBD2 (5 bases). The CDR3 extends over 15 amino acids. Germline CDR1 LGHDT, CDR2 YNNKEL (reference sequence). Trimming took 4 bases from V and 6 from J, leaving 17 bases between them. CDR3: CASSPRRLRGDTQYF. CDR3 sequence (DNA): TGTGCCAGCAGCCCCAGACGCTTAAGAGGGGATACGCAGTATTTT.

This clone has only one observation. This sequence joins TRBV5-1 and TRBJ2-2; 11 positions match TRBD1. CDR3 length: 15 amino acids. Germline V lookup: CDR1 SGHRS, CDR2 YFSETQ. After removal of 2 bases from V and 6 bases from J, the junction contained 3 bases not matched to a gene. The CDR3, as DNA: TGCGCCAGCAGCTTCCGGACAGGGGGCCCCGGGGAGCTGTTTTTT. Translating gives CASSFRTGGPGELFF.

As DNA, the CDR3 is TGTGCCAGCAGCTTACGCTCTGGGACTTATGGCTACACCTTC. It yields the protein CASSLRSGTYGYTF. The chain employs TRBV5-5 and TRBJ1-2; tentatively, D is TRBD1 (5 bases). V was cut by 2 bases and J by 5 bases, with 13 bases left in between. CDR3 size: 14 residues. Looked up from germline, CDR1 is SGHKS and CDR2 is YYEKEE (reference sequence). Variable domain in full (rest from reference TRBV5-5 and TRBJ1-2): DAGVTQSPTHLIKTRGQQVTLRCSPISGHKSVSWYQQVLGQGPQFIFQYYEKEERGRGNFPDRFSARQFPNYSSELNVNALLLGDSALYLCASSLRSGTYGYTFGSGTRLTVV.

V usage is TRBV9 and J usage is TRBJ2-1, with D perhaps matching TRBD2 (5 bases). Germline V gene sequence: CDR1 SGDLS, CDR2 YYNGEE. Trimming took 0 bases from V and 7 from J, leaving 14 bases between them. The CDR3 contains 15 residues. The CDR3 DNA reads as TGTGCCAGCAGCGTAGGTACCGGGCGAGGGAATGAGCAGTTCTTC. It is translated as CASSVGTGRGNEQFF.

The chain has TRBV19 and TRBJ2-7; 10 positions match TRBD1. There are 15 residues in the CDR3. V lost 6 bases, J lost 1 base, and 6 bases stayed unmatched. The V gene's germline CDR1 is LNHDA and CDR2 SQIVND (reference sequence). The DNA of the CDR3 is TGTGCCAGTAGCCCCGGGACAGGGGTATCCTACGAGCAGTACTTC. Its protein product is CASSPGTGVSYEQYF.

The sample holds one count of this clone. Within the sample, other DNA sequences also encode this same CDR3. The rearrangement joins TRBV19 to TRBJ2-2; 8 nucleotides line up with TRBD1. Germline trimming cut 6 bases from V and 2 bases from J; bases unmatched to any gene: 2. From germline, CDR1 is LNHDA and CDR2 SQIVND (reference sequence). The CDR3 contains 14 residues. This CDR3 is CASRGQGNTGELFF. CDR3 DNA sequence: TGTGCCAGTAGAGGACAGGGTAACACCGGGGAGCTGTTTTTT.